The TCR beta chain described here comes from a study of T cells after yellow fever vaccination. On the study more broadly: The authors prepared low-cell-number fractions using SMART-Seq v4 Ultra Low Input. General observations from the study: Of the clonotypes, a small share occurred in both CD4 and CD8 compartments.

Germline assignment: CDR1 SGHTA and CDR2 FQGNSA. Trimming left V 10 bases short and J 2 bases short, with 12 bases between. This CDR3 is 13 amino acids long. Concerning this clonotype: What it recognizes is unknown.

Template switching with 5'RACE generated the TCR cDNA and added a universal primer site and UMIs. TCRdb itself ran the 5' RACE reads through MiXCR, one entry per CDR3 protein. The data show hundreds of thousands of distinct CDR3 sequences, around an eighth seen once. This TCR derives from a man aged 25-45 years who received the YFV17D yellow fever vaccine. The sample here was PBMCs, taken on the day of the yellow fever booster vaccination. The chain couples TRBV7-2 to TRBJ2-4, with D hard to call. The CDR3 DNA sequence: TGTGCCACAGTCCGGTTCCCCAAAAACATTCAGTACTTC. Its protein product is CATVRFPKNIQYF.